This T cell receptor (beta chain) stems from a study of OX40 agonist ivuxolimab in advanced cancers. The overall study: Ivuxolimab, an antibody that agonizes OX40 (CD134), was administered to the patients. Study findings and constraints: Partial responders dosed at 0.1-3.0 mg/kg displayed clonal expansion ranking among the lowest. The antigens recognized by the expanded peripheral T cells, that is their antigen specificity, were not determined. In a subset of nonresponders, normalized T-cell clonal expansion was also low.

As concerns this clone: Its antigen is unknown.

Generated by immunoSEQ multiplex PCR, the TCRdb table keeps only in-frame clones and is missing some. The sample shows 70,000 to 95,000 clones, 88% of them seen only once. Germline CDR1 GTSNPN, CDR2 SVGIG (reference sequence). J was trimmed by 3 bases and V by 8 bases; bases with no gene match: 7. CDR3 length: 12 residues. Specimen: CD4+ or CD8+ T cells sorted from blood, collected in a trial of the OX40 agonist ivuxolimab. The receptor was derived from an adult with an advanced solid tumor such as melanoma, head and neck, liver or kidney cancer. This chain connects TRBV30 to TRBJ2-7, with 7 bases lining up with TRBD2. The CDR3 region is CAPLGGGYEQYF. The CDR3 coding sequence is TGTGCCCCCCTGGGGGGGGGCTACGAGCAGTACTTC.